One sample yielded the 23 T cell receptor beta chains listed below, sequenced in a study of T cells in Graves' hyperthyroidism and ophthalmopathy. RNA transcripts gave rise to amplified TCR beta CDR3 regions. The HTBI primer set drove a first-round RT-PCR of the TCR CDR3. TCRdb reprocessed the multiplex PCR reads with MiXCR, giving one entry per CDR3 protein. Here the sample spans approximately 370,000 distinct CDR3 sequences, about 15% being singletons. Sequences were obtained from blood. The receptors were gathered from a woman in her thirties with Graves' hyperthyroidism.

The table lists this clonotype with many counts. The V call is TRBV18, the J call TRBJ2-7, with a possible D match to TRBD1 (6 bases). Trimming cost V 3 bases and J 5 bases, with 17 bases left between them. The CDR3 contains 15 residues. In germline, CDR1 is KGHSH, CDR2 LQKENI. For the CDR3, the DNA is TGTGCCAGCTCACCGGTTGGGGGCGCGGAGAACGAGCAGTACTTC. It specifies CASSPVGGAENEQYF.

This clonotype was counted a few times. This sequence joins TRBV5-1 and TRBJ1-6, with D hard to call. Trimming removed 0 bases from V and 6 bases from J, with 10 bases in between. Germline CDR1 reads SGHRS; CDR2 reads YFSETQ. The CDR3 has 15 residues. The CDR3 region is CASSLEQRSNSPLHF. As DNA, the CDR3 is TGCGCCAGCAGCTTGGAACAGAGAAGTAATTCACCCCTCCACTTT.

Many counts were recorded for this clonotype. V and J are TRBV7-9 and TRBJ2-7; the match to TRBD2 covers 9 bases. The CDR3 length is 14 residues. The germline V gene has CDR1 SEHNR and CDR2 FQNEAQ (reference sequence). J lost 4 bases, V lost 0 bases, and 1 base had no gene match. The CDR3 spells CASSLAAGGYEQYF. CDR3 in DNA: TGTGCCAGCAGCTTAGCAGCGGGAGGTTACGAGCAGTACTTC.

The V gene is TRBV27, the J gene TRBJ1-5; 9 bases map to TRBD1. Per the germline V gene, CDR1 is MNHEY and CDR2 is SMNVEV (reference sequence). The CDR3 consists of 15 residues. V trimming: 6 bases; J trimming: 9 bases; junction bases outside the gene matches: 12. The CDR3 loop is CASSPDRGNLRPQHF. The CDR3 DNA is TGTGCCAGCAGCCCCGACAGGGGGAATTTGAGGCCCCAGCATTTT.

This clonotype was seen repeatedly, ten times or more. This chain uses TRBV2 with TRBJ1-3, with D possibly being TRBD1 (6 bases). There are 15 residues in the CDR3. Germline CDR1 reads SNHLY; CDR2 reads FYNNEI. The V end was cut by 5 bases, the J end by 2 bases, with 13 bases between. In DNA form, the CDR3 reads TGTGCCAGCAGTTCACAGGGTACGACTGGAAACACCATATATTTT. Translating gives CASSSQGTTGNTIYF.

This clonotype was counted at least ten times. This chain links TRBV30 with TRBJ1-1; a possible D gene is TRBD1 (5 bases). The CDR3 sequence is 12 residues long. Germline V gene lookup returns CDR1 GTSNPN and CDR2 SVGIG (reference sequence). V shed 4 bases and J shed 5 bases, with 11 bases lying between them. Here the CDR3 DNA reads TGTGCCTGGACACCCGGACAAACTGAAGCTTTCTTT. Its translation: CAWTPGQTEAFF.

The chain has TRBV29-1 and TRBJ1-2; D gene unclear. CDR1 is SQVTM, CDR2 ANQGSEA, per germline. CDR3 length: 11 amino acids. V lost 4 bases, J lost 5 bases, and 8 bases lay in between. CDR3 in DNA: TGCAGCGTTGGGACGGATTATGGCTACACCTTC. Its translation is CSVGTDYGYTF.

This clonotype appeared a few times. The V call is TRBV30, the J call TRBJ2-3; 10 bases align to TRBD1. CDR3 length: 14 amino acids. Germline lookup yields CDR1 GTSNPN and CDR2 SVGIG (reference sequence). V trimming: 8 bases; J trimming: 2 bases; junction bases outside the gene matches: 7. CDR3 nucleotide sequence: TGTGCCGGTTACGGGACAGGGGCCACAGATACGCAGTATTTT. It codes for CAGYGTGATDTQYF.

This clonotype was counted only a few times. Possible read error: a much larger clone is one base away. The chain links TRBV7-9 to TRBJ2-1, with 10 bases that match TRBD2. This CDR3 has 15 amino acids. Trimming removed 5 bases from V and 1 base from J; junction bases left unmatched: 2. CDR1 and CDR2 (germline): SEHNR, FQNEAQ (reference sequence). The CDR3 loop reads CASSISGRSYNEQFF. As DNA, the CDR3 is TGTGCCAGCAGCATTAGCGGGAGGTCCTACAATGAGCAGTTCTTC.

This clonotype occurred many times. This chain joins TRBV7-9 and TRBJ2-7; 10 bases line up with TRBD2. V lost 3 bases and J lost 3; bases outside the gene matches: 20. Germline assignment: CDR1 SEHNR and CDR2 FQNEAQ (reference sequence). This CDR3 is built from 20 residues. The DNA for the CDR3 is TGTGCCAGCAGCTTCCTCCGGACTAGCGGTAGGATGATGCTCAGCTACGAGCAGTACTTC. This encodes CASSFLRTSGRMMLSYEQYF. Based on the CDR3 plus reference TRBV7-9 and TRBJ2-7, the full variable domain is DTGVSQNPRHKITKRGQNVTFRCDPISEHNRLYWYRQTLGQGPEFLTYFQNEAQLEKSRLLSDRFSAERPKGSFSTLEIQRTEQGDSAMYLCASSFLRTSGRMMLSYEQYFGPGTRLTVT.

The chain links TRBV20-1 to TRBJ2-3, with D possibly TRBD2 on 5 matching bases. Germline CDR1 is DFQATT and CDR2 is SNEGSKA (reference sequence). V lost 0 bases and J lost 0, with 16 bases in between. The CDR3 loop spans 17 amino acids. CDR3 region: CSARDFGSGGSTDTQYF. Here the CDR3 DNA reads TGCAGTGCTAGAGATTTTGGTTCTGGCGGGAGCACAGATACGCAGTATTTT.

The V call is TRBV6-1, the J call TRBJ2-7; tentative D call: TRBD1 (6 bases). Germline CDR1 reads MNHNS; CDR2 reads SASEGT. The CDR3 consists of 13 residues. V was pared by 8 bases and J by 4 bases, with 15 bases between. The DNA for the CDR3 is TGTGCCAGCGGCTACAGGGACGGTTACGAGCAGTACTTC. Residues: CASGYRDGYEQYF.

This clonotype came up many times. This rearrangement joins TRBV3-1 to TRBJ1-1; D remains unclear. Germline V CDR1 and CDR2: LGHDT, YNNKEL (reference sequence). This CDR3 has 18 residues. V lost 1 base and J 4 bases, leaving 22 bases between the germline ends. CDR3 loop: CASSQGRWVFVPATEAFF. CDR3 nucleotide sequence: TGTGCCAGCAGCCAAGGTCGATGGGTTTTCGTCCCGGCCACTGAAGCTTTCTTT. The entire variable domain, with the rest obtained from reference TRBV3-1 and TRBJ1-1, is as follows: DTAVSQTPKYLVTQMGNDKSIKCEQNLGHDTMYWYKQDSKKFLKIMFSYNNKELIINETVPNRFSPKSPDKAHLNLHINSLELGDSAVYFCASSQGRWVFVPATEAFFGQGTRLTVV.

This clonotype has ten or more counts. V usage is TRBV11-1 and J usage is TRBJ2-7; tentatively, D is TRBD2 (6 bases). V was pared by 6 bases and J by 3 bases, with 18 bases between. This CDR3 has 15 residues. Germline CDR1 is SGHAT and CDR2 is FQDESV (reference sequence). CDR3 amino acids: CASSTPRWGGYEQYF. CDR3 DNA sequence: TGTGCCAGCAGTACACCCCGGTGGGGAGGCTACGAGCAGTACTTC.

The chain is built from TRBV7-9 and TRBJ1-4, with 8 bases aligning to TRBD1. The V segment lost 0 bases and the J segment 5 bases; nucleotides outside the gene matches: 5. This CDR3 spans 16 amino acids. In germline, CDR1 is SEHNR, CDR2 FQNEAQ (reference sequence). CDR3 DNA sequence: TGTGCCAGCAGCTTAGCGGGACAGGATGCAAATGAAAAACTGTTTTTT. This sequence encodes CASSLAGQDANEKLFF.

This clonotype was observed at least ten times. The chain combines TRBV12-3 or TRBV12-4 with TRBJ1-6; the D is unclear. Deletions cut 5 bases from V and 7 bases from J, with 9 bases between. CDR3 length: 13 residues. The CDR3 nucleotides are TGTGCCAGCAGTGTAGACGGGAATTCACCCCTCCACTTT. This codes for CASSVDGNSPLHF.

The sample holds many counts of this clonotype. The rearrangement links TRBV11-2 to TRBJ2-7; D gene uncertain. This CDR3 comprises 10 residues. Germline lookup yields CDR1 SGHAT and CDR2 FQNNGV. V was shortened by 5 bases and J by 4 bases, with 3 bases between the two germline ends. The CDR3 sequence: CASSGYEQYF. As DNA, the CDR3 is TGTGCCAGCAGCGGGTACGAGCAGTACTTC.

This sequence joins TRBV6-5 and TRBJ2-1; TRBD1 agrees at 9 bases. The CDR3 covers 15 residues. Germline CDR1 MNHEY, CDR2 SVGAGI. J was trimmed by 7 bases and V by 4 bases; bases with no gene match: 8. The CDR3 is CASSFRDRDSNEQFF. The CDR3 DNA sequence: TGTGCCAGCAGTTTCCGGGACAGGGATTCGAATGAGCAGTTCTTC.

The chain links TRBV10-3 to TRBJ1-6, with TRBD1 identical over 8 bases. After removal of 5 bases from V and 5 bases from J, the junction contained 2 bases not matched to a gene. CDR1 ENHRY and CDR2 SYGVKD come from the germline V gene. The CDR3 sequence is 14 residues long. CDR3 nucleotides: TGTGCCATCAGTCTACAGGGGGATAATTCACCCCTCCACTTT. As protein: CAISLQGDNSPLHF.

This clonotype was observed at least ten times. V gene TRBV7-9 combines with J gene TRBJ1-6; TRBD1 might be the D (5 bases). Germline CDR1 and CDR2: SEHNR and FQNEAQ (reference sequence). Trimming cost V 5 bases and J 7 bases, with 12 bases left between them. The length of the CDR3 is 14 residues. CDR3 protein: CASSPDRTNSPLHF. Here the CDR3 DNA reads TGTGCCAGCAGCCCAGACAGAACGAATTCACCCCTCCACTTT. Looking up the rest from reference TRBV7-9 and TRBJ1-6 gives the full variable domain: DTGVSQNPRHKITKRGQNVTFRCDPISEHNRLYWYRQTLGQGPEFLTYFQNEAQLEKSRLLSDRFSAERPKGSFSTLEIQRTEQGDSAMYLCASSPDRTNSPLHFGNGTRLTVT.

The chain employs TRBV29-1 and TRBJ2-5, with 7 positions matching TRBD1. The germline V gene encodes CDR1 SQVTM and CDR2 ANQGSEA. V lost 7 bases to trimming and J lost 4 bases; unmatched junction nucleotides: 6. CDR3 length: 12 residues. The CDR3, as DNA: TGCAGCGGAAGACAGGGCAGAGAGACCCAGTACTTC. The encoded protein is CSGRQGRETQYF. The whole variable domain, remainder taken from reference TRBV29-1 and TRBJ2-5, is SAVISQKPSRDICQRGTSLTIQCQVDSQVTMMFWYRQQPGQSLTLIATANQGSEATYESGFVIDKFPISRPNLTFSTLTVSNMSPEDSSIYLCSGRQGRETQYFGPGTRLLVL.

The DNA of the CDR3 is TGTGCCATCAGTGAGTCGGGACTCTTCACAGATACGCAGTATTTT. Its translation is CAISESGLFTDTQYF. The chain carries TRBV10-3 and TRBJ2-3; D might be TRBD2 (6 bases). This CDR3 region has 15 residues. Trimming removed 0 bases at V and 2 bases at J, with 9 bases between. Germline-derived CDR1 and CDR2 are ENHRY and SYGVKD.

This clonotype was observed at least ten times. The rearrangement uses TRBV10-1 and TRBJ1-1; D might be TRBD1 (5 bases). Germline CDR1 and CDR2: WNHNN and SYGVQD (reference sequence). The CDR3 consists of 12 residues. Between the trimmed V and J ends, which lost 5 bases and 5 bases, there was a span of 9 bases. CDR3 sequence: CASSKQGTEAFF. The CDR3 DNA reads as TGCGCCAGCAGTAAGCAGGGTACTGAAGCTTTCTTT.